The next 2 T cell receptor beta chains were all read from a single sample in a study of T-cell memory formation after mild COVID-19. Using its own MiXCR run on the 5' RACE reads, TCRdb lists one record per CDR3 protein. The data show some 120,000 distinct CDR3 sequences, approximately 16% seen once. The sequencing input was PBMCs or a T cell subset sorted from them (not recorded which). These receptors all come from an adult woman who had mild COVID-19 (a few samples of this study predate the infection). Cell type and time point are not known.

This clonotype was observed a handful of times. The chain links TRBV7-2 to TRBJ2-1; D gene unclear. The germline V and J ends were trimmed by 5 bases and 8 bases, with 13 bases remaining between them. Germline loops: CDR1 SGHTA, CDR2 FQGNSA. The CDR3 is 13 amino acids. The CDR3 here is CASSQHLSHEQFF. The CDR3 DNA follows: TGTGCCAGCAGCCAACATCTTTCCCATGAGCAGTTCTTC.

This chain connects TRBV7-6 to TRBJ1-5, with a weak D call TRBD1 (5 bases). From germline, CDR1 is SGHVS and CDR2 FNYEAQ. V was cut by 0 bases and J by 3 bases, with 9 bases left in between. The CDR3 has 15 amino acids. CDR3 sequence reads: CASSLAGGANQPQHF. CDR3 DNA sequence: TGTGCCAGCAGCTTAGCTGGTGGGGCCAATCAGCCCCAGCATTTT.